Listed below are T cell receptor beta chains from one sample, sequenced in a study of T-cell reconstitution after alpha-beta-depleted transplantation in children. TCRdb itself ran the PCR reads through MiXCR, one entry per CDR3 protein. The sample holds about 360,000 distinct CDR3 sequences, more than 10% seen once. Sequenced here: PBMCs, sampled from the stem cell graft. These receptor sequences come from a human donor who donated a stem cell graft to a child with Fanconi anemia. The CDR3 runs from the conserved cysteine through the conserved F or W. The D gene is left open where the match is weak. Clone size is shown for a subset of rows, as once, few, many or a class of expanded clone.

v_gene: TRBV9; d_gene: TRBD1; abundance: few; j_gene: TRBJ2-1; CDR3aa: CASSVRGQYNEQFF; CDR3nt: TGTGCCAGCAGCGTGAGGGGGCAATACAATGAGCAGTTCTTC
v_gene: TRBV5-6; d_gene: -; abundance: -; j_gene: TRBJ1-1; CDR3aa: CASSWGDSRSHAEAFF; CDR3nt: TGTGCCAGCAGCTGGGGGGATAGTCGGAGTCACGCTGAAGCTTTCTTT
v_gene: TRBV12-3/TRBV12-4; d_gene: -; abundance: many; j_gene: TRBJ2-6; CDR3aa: CASSFWGHKGEVLTF; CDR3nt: TGTGCCAGCAGTTTCTGGGGACATAAGGGAGAAGTCCTGACTTTC
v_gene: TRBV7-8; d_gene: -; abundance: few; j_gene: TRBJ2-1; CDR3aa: CASSLMVAVSNEQFF; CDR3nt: TGTGCCAGCAGCCTAATGGTTGCCGTGAGCAATGAGCAGTTCTTC
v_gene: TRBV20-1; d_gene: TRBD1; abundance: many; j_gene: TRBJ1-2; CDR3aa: CSARVTGQGTFGYTF; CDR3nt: TGCAGTGCTAGAGTTACAGGACAGGGTACATTTGGCTACACCTTC
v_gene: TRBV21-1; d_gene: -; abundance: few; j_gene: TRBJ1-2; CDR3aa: CASSIRGVLGGYTF; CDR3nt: TGTGCCAGCAGCATCCGAGGGGTCCTTGGAGGCTACACCTTC
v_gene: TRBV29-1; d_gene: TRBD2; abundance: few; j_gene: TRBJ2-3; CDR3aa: CSVETTSGGPDTQYF; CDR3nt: TGCAGCGTTGAAACGACTAGCGGGGGTCCAGATACGCAGTATTTT
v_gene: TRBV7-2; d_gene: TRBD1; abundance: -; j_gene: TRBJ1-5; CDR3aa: CASSVRQGDQPQHF; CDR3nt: TGTGCCAGCAGCGTCCGACAGGGTGATCAGCCCCAGCATTTT
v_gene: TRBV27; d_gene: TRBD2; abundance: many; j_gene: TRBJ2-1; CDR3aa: CASWGGYEQFF; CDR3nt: TGTGCCAGCTGGGGGGGGTATGAGCAGTTCTTC
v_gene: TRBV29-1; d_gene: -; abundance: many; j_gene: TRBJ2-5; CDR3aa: CSVASISLETQYF; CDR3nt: TGCAGCGTTGCGTCGATCTCTTTAGAGACCCAGTACTTC
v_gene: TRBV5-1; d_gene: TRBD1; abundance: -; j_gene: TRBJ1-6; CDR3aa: CASSLRGGANSPLHF; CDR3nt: TGCGCCAGCAGCTTGCGAGGGGGCGCGAATTCACCCCTCCACTTT
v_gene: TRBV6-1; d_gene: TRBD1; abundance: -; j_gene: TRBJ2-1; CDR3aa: CASSKGQGDEQFF; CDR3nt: TGTGCCAGCAGTAAGGGACAGGGGGATGAGCAGTTCTTC
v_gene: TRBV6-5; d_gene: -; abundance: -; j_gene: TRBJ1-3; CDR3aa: CASSSTSAGNTIYF; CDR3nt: TGTGCCAGCAGCTCGACTTCGGCTGGAAACACCATATATTTT
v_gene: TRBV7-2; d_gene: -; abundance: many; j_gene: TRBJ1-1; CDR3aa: CASSLQPRAEAFF; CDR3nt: TGTGCCAGCAGCTTACAACCGAGAGCTGAAGCTTTCTTT